Shown below are 20 T cell receptor beta chains from a single sample sequenced in a study of cytomegalovirus exposure and HLA in healthy donors. 13 Jbeta primers and 60 Vbeta primers were used for the PCR. The repertoire was sequenced with immunoSEQ multiplex PCR; TCRdb's copy has only in-frame clones and lacks some. There are about 91,000 clones in the sample; around 80% occur only once, and around 4.4% lies in the top ten. The sample was PBMCs. These receptors were collected from a male donor in good health and CMV-seropositive.

The V call is TRBV28, the J call TRBJ2-7, with D possibly matching TRBD2 (6 bases). V dropped 4 bases and J dropped 6 bases, with 19 bases sitting between them. Per germline, CDR1 MDHEN and CDR2 SYDVKM. The CDR3 has 15 amino acids. The CDR3 reads CASSSPGGPRVEQYF. CDR3 sequence (DNA): TGTGCCAGCAGTTCGCCTGGAGGGCCCCGAGTCGAGCAGTACTTC.

There are a few counts of this clone. The J gene is TRBJ1-3, the V gene TRBV27; TRBD1 matches 11 bases. This CDR3 is 13 amino acids long. Germline V gene lookup returns CDR1 MNHEY and CDR2 SMNVEV (reference sequence). Trimming took 10 bases from V and 6 from J; bases not matched to a gene: 5. CDR3 amino acids: CAMDRGRLNTIYF. The CDR3 DNA reads TGTGCCATGGACAGGGGGCGCTTAAACACCATATATTTT.

The chain couples TRBV28 to TRBJ2-1; 8 nucleotides align to TRBD2. CDR3 length: 13 amino acids. Germline V gene sequence: CDR1 MDHEN, CDR2 SYDVKM. V was pared by 7 bases and J by 7 bases, with 6 bases of the junction left unmatched. The CDR3: CASKSASGNEQFF. CDR3 in DNA: TGTGCCAGCAAGTCGGCTAGCGGGAATGAGCAGTTCTTC.

A remark on this clone: Other DNA sequences in the same sample also yield this CDR3. CDR3 bases: TGTGCCAGCAGTATCACAGGCTCCTACGAGCAGTACTTC. Translation: CASSITGSYEQYF. The genes are TRBV27 and TRBJ2-7; maybe TRBD1 (5 bases). The length of the CDR3 is 13 residues. Germline CDR1 reads MNHEY; CDR2 reads SMNVEV (reference sequence). Trimming stripped 5 bases from V and 0 bases from J, with 8 bases between.

Remarks on this clone: The sample has other DNA sequences that encode this CDR3 too. The chain links TRBV30 to TRBJ2-7, with 11 bases that match TRBD1. V shed 3 bases and J 4 bases; nucleotides not matched to a gene: 2. In germline, CDR1 is GTSNPN, CDR2 SVGIG (reference sequence). The CDR3 has 13 amino acids. The CDR3 DNA reads as TGTGCCTGGAGCAGGGACAGGGGGTACGAGCAGTACTTC. It codes for CAWSRDRGYEQYF.

The V gene is TRBV5-8, the J gene TRBJ1-2; maybe TRBD1 (6 bases). Trimming pared 4 bases from V and 2 bases from J, leaving 18 bases between. Germline V gene data show CDR1 as SGHTS and CDR2 as YDEGEE. The CDR3 is 16 residues long. This CDR3 is CASSPQRTAMNYGYTF. The CDR3 bases are TGTGCCAGCAGCCCACAAAGGACAGCAATGAACTATGGCTACACCTTC.

This sequence joins TRBV5-8 and TRBJ2-2; possibly TRBD1 for D (5 bases). The CDR3 spans 13 residues. V was clipped by 0 bases and J by 5 bases, with 5 bases between them. Germline CDR1 and CDR2: SGHTS and YDEGEE. CDR3 in DNA: TGTGCCAGCAGCTTGGAGGGGACCGGGGAGCTGTTTTTT. Its translation: CASSLEGTGELFF.

This rearrangement joins TRBV5-1 to TRBJ1-4, with D unresolved. The CDR3 totals 14 residues. Per the germline V gene, CDR1 is SGHRS and CDR2 is YFSETQ. V was clipped by 0 bases and J by 8 bases, with 11 bases between them. CDR3 region: CASSLGLEGEKLFF. The CDR3 DNA sequence: TGCGCCAGCAGCTTGGGTCTCGAGGGCGAAAAACTGTTTTTT.

Points on this clone: Other nucleotide sequences from this sample produce the same CDR3. This chain connects TRBV2 to TRBJ1-3, with 10 bases lining up with TRBD1. CDR3 length equals 14 residues. Per the germline V gene, CDR1 is SNHLY and CDR2 is FYNNEI. V trimming: 2 bases; J trimming: 8 bases; junction bases outside the gene matches: 3. The CDR3: CASSELGQGYTIYF. Written as DNA, the CDR3 is TGTGCCAGCAGTGAATTGGGACAGGGGTACACCATATATTTT.

The rearrangement links TRBV6-6 to TRBJ2-7; 13 bases are shared with TRBD2. V lost 2 bases, J lost 6 bases, and 1 base stayed unmatched. CDR3 length equals 14 residues. From germline, CDR1 is MNHNY and CDR2 SVGAGI (reference sequence). The DNA for the CDR3 is TGTGCCAGCAGTTACGGGACTAGCGGGGCCGAGCAGTACTTC. It codes for CASSYGTSGAEQYF.

The CDR3 region has the DNA TGTGCCAGCTCACCGACGCCAGGGGGCGTTTCGATGTCCTACGAGCAGTACTTC. It yields the protein CASSPTPGGVSMSYEQYF. V and J are TRBV18 and TRBJ2-7; 8 bases fit TRBD1. Germline CDR1 is KGHSH and CDR2 is LQKENI. J gave up 1 base and V 3 bases, and 14 bases lay outside the gene matches. The CDR3 spans 18 residues.

This chain uses TRBV9 with TRBJ2-2; tentative D call: TRBD1 (6 bases). The CDR3 sequence is 14 residues long. The V end was cut by 0 bases, the J end by 7 bases, with 10 bases between. Germline V lookup: CDR1 SGDLS, CDR2 YYNGEE. CDR3 region: CASSVVQGVGELFF. The CDR3 bases are TGTGCCAGCAGCGTAGTACAGGGAGTCGGGGAGCTGTTTTTT.

This clone has more than one count but fewer than ten. V is TRBV28 and J is TRBJ2-7; weak D call: TRBD2 (6 bases). Trimming left V 6 bases short and J 5 bases short, with 17 bases between. Germline CDR1 MDHEN, CDR2 SYDVKM. The CDR3 has 14 residues. CDR3 nucleotide sequence: TGTGCCAGCAGCCTAATGGAGGGAAGGGACGAGCAGTACTTC. Its protein is CASSLMEGRDEQYF.

This chain joins TRBV7-7 and TRBJ1-4, with 7 bases matching TRBD1. The CDR3 length is 15 residues. The germline CDR1 and CDR2 sequences are SSHAT and FNYEAQ (reference sequence). Trimming took 5 bases from V and 4 from J; bases not matched to a gene: 7. The CDR3 sequence is CASSPKTGHNEKLFF. CDR3 nucleotide sequence: TGTGCCAGCAGCCCCAAGACAGGGCATAATGAAAAACTGTTTTTT.

The chain links TRBV5-4 to TRBJ2-7; D perhaps matches TRBD2 (7 bases). Germline V gives CDR1 SGHNT, CDR2 YYREEE (reference sequence). V was shortened by 4 bases and J by 7 bases, with 9 bases between the two germline ends. The CDR3 runs to 11 residues. The CDR3 nucleotides are TGTGCCAGCAGCCGGGGGGCTGAGCAGTACTTC. Translated: CASSRGAEQYF. The full variable domain, in which reference TRBV5-4 and TRBJ2-7 provide the parts outside the CDR3, is ETGVTQSPTHLIKTRGQQVTLRCSSQSGHNTVSWYQQALGQGPQFIFQYYREEENGRGNFPPRFSGLQFPNYSSELNVNALELDDSALYLCASSRGAEQYFGPGTRLTVT.

This clone occurred once. The chain combines TRBV7-9 with TRBJ1-2; 9 nucleotides agree with TRBD1. CDR1 and CDR2 (germline): SEHNR, FQNEAQ (reference sequence). The length of the CDR3 is 14 residues. V shed 6 bases, J shed 8 bases, and the junction held 10 bases outside the gene matches. The CDR3 sequence is CASSYTGGAGGYTF. CDR3 DNA sequence: TGTGCCAGCAGTTATACAGGGGGCGCAGGAGGCTACACCTTC.

V and J are TRBV4-1 and TRBJ2-5; 12 positions match TRBD1. The CDR3 consists of 17 residues. Germline-derived CDR1 and CDR2 are MGHRA and YSYEKL. V gave up 1 base and J gave up 3 bases; unmatched junction bases: 6. CDR3 region: CASSQVGTGGSEETQYF. In nucleotides, the CDR3 is TGCGCCAGCAGCCAAGTGGGGACAGGGGGCTCGGAAGAGACCCAGTACTTC.

This clone was detected a few times. The gene calls are TRBV19 and TRBJ1-4, with D tentatively TRBD1 (6 bases). CDR1 and CDR2 (germline): LNHDA, SQIVND (reference sequence). The length of the CDR3 is 13 residues. V lost 6 bases and J lost 7, with 12 bases in between. The CDR3: CASSAGASEKLFF. In nucleotides, the CDR3 is TGTGCCAGTAGCGCAGGGGCAAGTGAAAAACTGTTTTTT.

This chain joins TRBV7-9 and TRBJ2-7; 10 nucleotides align to TRBD1. The junction had 5 bases not matched to a gene; V was cut back by 5 bases and J by 4 bases. The CDR3 runs to 14 residues. Per the germline V gene, CDR1 is SEHNR and CDR2 is FQNEAQ (reference sequence). CDR3 in DNA: TGTGCCAGCAGCCATCCGGACAGGGGGTACGAGCAGTACTTC. Amino acids: CASSHPDRGYEQYF.

V gene TRBV2 combines with J gene TRBJ2-5, with 9 nucleotides matching TRBD2. The length of the CDR3 is 16 residues. Trimming cost V 0 bases and J 4 bases; bases outside gene matches: 6. Germline V gene lookup returns CDR1 SNHLY and CDR2 FYNNEI. The DNA for the CDR3 is TGTGCCAGCAGTGAAGCGGCAGCGGGAGGAGGAGAGACCCAGTACTTC. Translating gives CASSEAAAGGGETQYF.